These T cell receptor beta chains were read from a single sample in a study of T-cell reconstitution after alpha-beta-depleted transplantation in children. TCRdb re-analysed the PCR reads in MiXCR, keeping a single row per CDR3 protein. The table includes hundreds of thousands of distinct CDR3 sequences, 18% detected once. The specimen was PBMCs from the stem cell graft donor, collected from the stem cell graft. Receptors originate from a human donor who donated a stem cell graft to a child with acute lymphoblastic leukemia. CDR3s include the opening cysteine and the closing phenylalanine or tryptophan. Fields, in order: J gene, V gene, CDR3 length, clone size, D gene, CDR3 protein, CDR3 DNA. D genes are given only for firm matches. Where a row states a size, it is once, few, many or the class of an expanded clone; other rows omit it.

>TRBJ2-2|TRBV4-1|21|-|TRBD2
CASSPRVLAGGPFANTGELFF
TGCGCCAGCAGTCCAAGAGTCCTAGCGGGAGGGCCGTTCGCGAACACCGGGGAGCTGTTTTTT
>TRBJ2-2|TRBV4-1|14|-|-
CASSQGPFAGELFF
TGCGCCAGCAGCCAAGGGCCATTCGCTGGGGAGCTGTTTTTT
>TRBJ2-7|TRBV4-2|13|many|-
CASSALAQGEQYF
TGTGCCAGCAGCGCTCTAGCTCAGGGCGAGCAGTACTTC
>TRBJ2-2|TRBV20-1|14|few|TRBD2
CSAGGGRAGGELFF
TGCAGTGCGGGGGGCGGGAGGGCCGGCGGGGAGCTGTTTTTT
>TRBJ2-2|TRBV15|16|few|TRBD2
CATSRGLAGVAGELFF
TGTGCCACCAGCAGGGGACTAGCGGGAGTGGCCGGGGAGCTGTTTTTT
>TRBJ1-6|TRBV7-2|17|few|-
CASSLGLAGVFNSPLHF
TGTGCCAGCAGCTTAGGGTTGGCGGGGGTTTTTAATTCACCCCTCCACTTT
>TRBJ2-7|TRBV20-1|13|few|TRBD1
CSAWDRAPDEQYF
TGCAGTGCCTGGGACAGGGCGCCCGACGAGCAGTACTTC
>TRBJ2-5|TRBV7-3|16|-|-
CASSPLGSGLQETQYF
TGTGCCAGCAGCCCACTGGGTAGCGGACTACAAGAGACCCAGTACTTC
>TRBJ2-7|TRBV6-5|15|-|-
CASSYGLPGRYEQYF
TGTGCCAGCAGTTACGGACTCCCGGGGCGCTACGAGCAGTACTTC
>TRBJ2-1|TRBV19|15|-|TRBD2
CASSITSVSYNEQFF
TGTGCCAGTAGTATAACTAGCGTCTCCTACAATGAGCAGTTCTTC
>TRBJ2-1|TRBV7-8|16|few|-
CASRPSGMPYNNEQFF
TGTGCCAGCAGACCCTCAGGGATGCCCTACAACAATGAGCAGTTCTTC
>TRBJ1-1|TRBV14|13|-|-
CASSLSGVAEAFF
TGTGCCAGCAGCCTAAGCGGGGTCGCTGAAGCTTTCTTT
>TRBJ1-2|TRBV12-3/TRBV12-4|14|-|-
CASRRFRNNYGYTF
TGTGCCAGCAGGCGGTTCAGGAATAACTATGGCTACACCTTC
>TRBJ2-3|TRBV20-1|14|-|TRBD2
CSVGTSGSLDTQYF
TGCAGTGTTGGGACTAGCGGGAGTTTAGATACGCAGTATTTT
>TRBJ2-7|TRBV7-9|16|few|-
CASSSSRVVAAYEQYF
TGTGCCAGCAGCTCGAGCAGGGTTGTGGCGGCCTACGAGCAGTACTTC
>TRBJ2-2|TRBV12-3/TRBV12-4|15|-|-
CASSFPTGGHGELFF
TGTGCCAGCAGTTTCCCAACCGGAGGTCACGGGGAGCTGTTTTTT
>TRBJ2-1|TRBV5-1|16|many|TRBD2
CASSLPTSGRVNEQFF
TGCGCCAGCAGCTTGCCAACTAGCGGGAGGGTTAATGAGCAGTTCTTC
>TRBJ2-1|TRBV4-1|17|-|TRBD1
CASSQDRYRGRYNEQFF
TGCGCCAGCAGCCAAGATCGGTACAGGGGGCGATACAATGAGCAGTTCTTC
>TRBJ2-1|TRBV5-1|15|few|-
CASSRGDLTYNEQFF
TGCGCCAGCAGCAGGGGGGACTTGACCTACAATGAGCAGTTCTTC
>TRBJ2-7|TRBV6-5|16|-|TRBD1
CASSYQTGPPHYEQYF
TGTGCCAGCAGTTACCAGACAGGGCCCCCGCACTACGAGCAGTACTTC
>TRBJ2-3|TRBV5-1|15|-|TRBD1
CASSPTGVSTDTQYF
TGCGCCAGCAGTCCAACAGGGGTCTCCACAGATACGCAGTATTTT
>TRBJ2-2|TRBV12-3/TRBV12-4|16|few|-
CASSLRSGPNTGELFF
TGTGCCAGCAGTTTGCGGTCAGGACCGAACACCGGGGAGCTGTTTTTT
>TRBJ2-3|TRBV6-1|17|-|TRBD2
CASSKSQGLAVQSTQYF
TGTGCCAGCAGCAAAAGCCAAGGACTAGCGGTGCAGTCTACGCAGTATTTT
>TRBJ1-1|TRBV19|18|-|-
CASSIAARDERMNTEAFF
TGTGCCAGTAGTATAGCTGCCAGGGACGAAAGGATGAACACTGAAGCTTTCTTT
>TRBJ1-1|TRBV9|15|few|-
CASSVRAEPGTEAFF
TGTGCCAGCAGCGTGCGGGCCGAACCCGGCACTGAAGCTTTCTTT
>TRBJ1-1|TRBV20-1|13|few|-
CSARDRDNTEAFF
TGCAGTGCTAGAGACAGGGATAACACTGAAGCTTTCTTT
>TRBJ1-1|TRBV7-2|12|-|-
CATGEQWTEAFF
TGTGCCACCGGGGAACAGTGGACTGAAGCTTTCTTT
>TRBJ1-2|TRBV7-9|14|-|-
CASRLSGGLHGYTF
TGTGCCAGCAGGCTCTCGGGAGGCCTACACGGCTACACCTTC
>TRBJ1-1|TRBV9|16|-|TRBD1
CASSVAGTGEITEAFF
TGTGCCAGCAGCGTAGCTGGGACAGGGGAGATCACTGAAGCTTTCTTT
>TRBJ2-7|TRBV20-1|13|few|-
CSARDSVRYEQYF
TGCAGTGCTAGAGATTCTGTCCGCTACGAGCAGTACTTC
>TRBJ2-7|TRBV5-1|15|few|TRBD2
CASSLEVSGIYEQYF
TGCGCCAGCAGCTTGGAAGTTAGCGGGATCTACGAGCAGTACTTC
>TRBJ2-1|TRBV7-3|14|few|-
CASSSGITRHEQFF
TGTGCCAGCAGCTCCGGGATTACCCGGCATGAGCAGTTCTTC
>TRBJ2-5|TRBV19|13|-|-
CASSNDRQETQYF
TGTGCCAGTAGTAACGACAGGCAAGAGACCCAGTACTTC
>TRBJ2-7|TRBV10-2|13|few|TRBD1
CASREQGPYEQYF
TGCGCCAGCAGAGAACAGGGGCCCTACGAGCAGTACTTC
>TRBJ2-7|TRBV7-3|15|once|TRBD2
CASSDKREGSYEQYF
TGTGCCAGCAGTGATAAGCGGGAGGGCTCCTACGAGCAGTACTTC
>TRBJ2-1|TRBV27|18|few|TRBD2
CASSSSGILAGGGYEQFF
TGTGCCAGCAGTTCTAGCGGGATACTAGCGGGAGGCGGGTATGAGCAGTTCTTC
>TRBJ1-2|TRBV29-1|15|few|TRBD1
CSVGVEARDSYGYTF
TGCAGCGTTGGAGTTGAGGCCAGGGACAGCTATGGCTACACCTTC
>TRBJ2-2|TRBV15|16|-|-
CATREESSRVGGELFF
TGTGCCACCCGTGAAGAATCGAGCCGGGTGGGCGGGGAGCTGTTTTTT
>TRBJ1-5|TRBV27|14|few|TRBD1
CASSSDRGLQPQHF
TGTGCCAGCAGTTCTGACAGGGGGCTGCAGCCCCAGCATTTT
>TRBJ1-2|TRBV4-1|15|few|TRBD1
CASSQGIFGTGGPPF
TGCGCCAGCAGCCAAGGTATCTTCGGGACAGGGGGGCCCCCCTTC
>TRBJ2-5|TRBV13|15|-|TRBD2
CASSPSGLDRETQYF
TGTGCCAGCAGCCCATCCGGACTAGATCGAGAGACCCAGTACTTC
>TRBJ1-3|TRBV20-1|14|-|-
CSARALGQGNTIYF
TGCAGTGCTAGGGCCCTTGGACAGGGAAACACCATATATTTT
>TRBJ1-1|TRBV12-3/TRBV12-4|14|many|-
CASSLGAANTEAFF
TGTGCCAGCAGTTTAGGAGCAGCCAACACTGAAGCTTTCTTT
>TRBJ1-2|TRBV6-1|13|-|-
CASSRDTDYGYTF
TGTGCCAGCAGTAGGGACACAGACTATGGCTACACCTTC